This TCR beta chain was recorded in a study of blood T cell repertoires in COVID-19. For the study at large: Sample material is recorded as cDNA or gDNA derived from T cells, B-cell-depleted T cells, or PBMCs.

Per the original data handling: Estimated nucleated cell counts came from reference gene primer amplification. Assay used: immunoSEQ multiplex PCR; TCRdb lists only in-frame clones, some missing. V, J and clone size are taken as reported in that table, and D and trimming were inferred from the DNA itself. Here the sample spans 77,000 or so clones, more than 70% being singletons. This CDR3 contains 14 residues. V dropped 5 bases and J dropped 2 bases, with 10 bases sitting between them. Germline values: CDR1 SQVTM, CDR2 ANQGSEA. Input material: peripheral blood. This chain uses TRBV29-1 with TRBJ2-6, with unresolved D. This sequence originates from an elderly man with acute or convalescent COVID-19. The CDR3 loop is CSVSQVAGANVLTF. The CDR3 DNA sequence: TGCAGCGTTTCGCAGGTCGCTGGGGCCAACGTCCTGACTTTC.